This TCR beta chain comes out of a study of PD-L1 blockade in urothelial cancer. Study context: Bladder-origin urothelial cancer in males described about 85% of the roughly 30 patients. There were a median of around 1,400 T cells in the tumor samples.

The study, taken as a whole, reports: Durable-benefit patients had more tumor-infiltrating T lymphocytes.

Comments on this clone: Its antigen remains unidentified.

TCRdb's table, derived via immunoSEQ multiplex PCR, lists solely in-frame clones and lacks some. Here the sample spans just over 35,000 clones, more than 35% being singletons. This CDR3 spans 12 amino acids. The sequencing here drew on tumor tissue, taken before atezolizumab (anti-PD-L1) treatment. This chain links TRBV1 with TRBJ1-2. TRBV1 is given as a pseudogene. The clonotype comes from a man aged 55 to 70 with urothelial cancer. CDR3 nucleotide sequence: TGCGCCAGCAGCTTGTTAGGGATCGGCTACACCTTC. It codes for CASSLLGIGYTF.